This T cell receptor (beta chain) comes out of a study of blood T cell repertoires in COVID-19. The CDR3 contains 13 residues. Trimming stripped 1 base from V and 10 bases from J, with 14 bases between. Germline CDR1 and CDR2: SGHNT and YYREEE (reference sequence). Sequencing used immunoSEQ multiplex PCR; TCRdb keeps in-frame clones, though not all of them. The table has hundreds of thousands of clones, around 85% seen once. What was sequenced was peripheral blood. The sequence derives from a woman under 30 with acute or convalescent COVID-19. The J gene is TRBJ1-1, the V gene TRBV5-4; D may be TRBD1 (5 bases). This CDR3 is CASSLQRRGGAFF. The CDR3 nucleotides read TGTGCCAGCAGCTTGCAAAGGCGGGGGGGAGCTTTCTTT.